What follows is one T cell receptor (beta chain) and its context. Its antigen remains unknown. Coverage ceases 3 residues before the CDR3 finishes, and the germline J gene fills in the end. The entry originates in a study of Tregs in tolerant kidney transplant recipients. Mixed chimerism was transient after nonmyeloablative marrow transplants from related graft donors. Unstimulated Tregs (CD4+CD25+CD127-) and CD4+CD25- non-Tregs were sorted from PBMCs. The method was immunoSEQ multiplex PCR; TCRdb's version includes in-frame clones alone and lacks a portion of them. The sample's table shows under 30,000 clones. General study points: Nucleotide sequences could not be compared across some patients' samples due to primer changes. Antigen-driven expansion was suggested because donor-specific Tregs expanded more than all Tregs in tolerant patients. Biological reproducibility was not directly addressed in this study.

The CDR3 length is 14 residues. Germline trimming cut 6 bases from V and 1 base from J; bases unmatched to any gene: 8. Germline CDR1 and CDR2: DFQATT and SNEGSKA (reference sequence). The sequenced sample was CD4+ T cells from blood (PBMCs), obtained 6 months after the transplant. The chain combines TRBV20-1 with TRBJ1-1, with 7 bases aligning to TRBD1. This sequence was found in a human patient who received a combined kidney and bone marrow transplant. Some T cells may originate from the graft donor. CDR3 sequence reads: CSAVPGQKNTEAFF. CDR3 DNA, as far as it was read: TGCAGTGCCGTTCCGGGACAGAAGAACACTGAA.